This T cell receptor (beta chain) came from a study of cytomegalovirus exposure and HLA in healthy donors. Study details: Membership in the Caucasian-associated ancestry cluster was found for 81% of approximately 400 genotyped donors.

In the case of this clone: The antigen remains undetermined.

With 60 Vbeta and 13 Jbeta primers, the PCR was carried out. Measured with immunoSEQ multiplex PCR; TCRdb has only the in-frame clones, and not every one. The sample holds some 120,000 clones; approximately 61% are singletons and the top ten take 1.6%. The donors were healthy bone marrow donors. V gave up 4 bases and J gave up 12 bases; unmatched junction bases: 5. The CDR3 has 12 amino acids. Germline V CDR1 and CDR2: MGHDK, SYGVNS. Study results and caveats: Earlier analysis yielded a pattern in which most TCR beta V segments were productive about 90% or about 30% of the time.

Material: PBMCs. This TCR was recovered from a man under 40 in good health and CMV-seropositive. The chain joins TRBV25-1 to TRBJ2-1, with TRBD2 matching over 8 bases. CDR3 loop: CASSGQAGGQFF. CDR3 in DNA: TGTGCCAGCAGTGGGCAGGCGGGAGGGCAGTTCTTC.